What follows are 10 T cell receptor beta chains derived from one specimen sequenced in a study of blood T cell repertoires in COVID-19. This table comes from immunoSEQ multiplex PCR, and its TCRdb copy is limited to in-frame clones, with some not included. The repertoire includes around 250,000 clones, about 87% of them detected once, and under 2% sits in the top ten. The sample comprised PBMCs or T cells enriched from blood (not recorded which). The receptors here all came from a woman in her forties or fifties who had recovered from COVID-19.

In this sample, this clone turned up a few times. The CDR3 nucleotides read TGTGCCAGCCCCTATTGGGACAGACGCTACGAGCAGTACTTC. Protein product: CASPYWDRRYEQYF. This sequence joins TRBV7-4 and TRBJ2-7; 7 nucleotides match TRBD1. CDR3 length equals 14 residues. Looked up from germline, CDR1 is SGHVT and CDR2 is SQSDAQ. Trimming cost V 8 bases and J 3 bases; bases outside gene matches: 10.

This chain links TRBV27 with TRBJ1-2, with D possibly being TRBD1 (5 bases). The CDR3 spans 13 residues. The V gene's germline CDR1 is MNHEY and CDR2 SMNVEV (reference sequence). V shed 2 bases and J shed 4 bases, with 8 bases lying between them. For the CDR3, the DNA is TGTGCCAGCAGTTTAGGGGCAGCCTATGGCTACACCTTC. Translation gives CASSLGAAYGYTF.

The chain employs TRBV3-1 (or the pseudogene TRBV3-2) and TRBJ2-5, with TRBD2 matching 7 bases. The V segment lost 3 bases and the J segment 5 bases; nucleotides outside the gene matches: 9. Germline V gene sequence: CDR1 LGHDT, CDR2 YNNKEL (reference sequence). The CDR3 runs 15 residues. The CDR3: CASSQRDFGGETQYF. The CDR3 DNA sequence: TGTGCCAGCAGCCAGCGGGACTTCGGGGGGGAGACCCAGTACTTC.

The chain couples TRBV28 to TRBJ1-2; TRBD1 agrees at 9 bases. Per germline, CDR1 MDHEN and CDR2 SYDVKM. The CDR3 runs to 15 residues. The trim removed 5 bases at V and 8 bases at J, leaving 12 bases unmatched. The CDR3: CASSTIGTGSRGYTF. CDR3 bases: TGTGCCAGCAGTACAATAGGGACAGGGTCACGGGGCTACACCTTC.

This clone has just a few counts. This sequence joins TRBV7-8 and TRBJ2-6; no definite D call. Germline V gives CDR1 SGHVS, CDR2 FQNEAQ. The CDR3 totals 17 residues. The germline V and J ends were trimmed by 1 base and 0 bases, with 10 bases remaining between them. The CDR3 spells CASSLVYRGSGANVLTF. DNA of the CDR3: TGTGCCAGCAGCTTAGTCTATCGTGGCTCTGGGGCCAACGTCCTGACTTTC.

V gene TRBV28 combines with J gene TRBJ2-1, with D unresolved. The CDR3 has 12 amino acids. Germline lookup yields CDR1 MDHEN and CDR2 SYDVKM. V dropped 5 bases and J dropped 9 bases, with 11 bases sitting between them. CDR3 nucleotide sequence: TGTGCCAGCAGTCCCTTAATCGGTGAGCAGTTCTTC. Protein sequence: CASSPLIGEQFF.

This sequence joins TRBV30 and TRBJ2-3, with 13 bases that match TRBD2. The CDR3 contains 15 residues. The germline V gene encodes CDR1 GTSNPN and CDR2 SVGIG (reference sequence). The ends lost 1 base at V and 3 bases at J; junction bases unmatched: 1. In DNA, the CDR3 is TGTGCCTGGAGTGCGGGACTAGCGGGAACAGATACGCAGTATTTT. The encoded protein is CAWSAGLAGTDTQYF.

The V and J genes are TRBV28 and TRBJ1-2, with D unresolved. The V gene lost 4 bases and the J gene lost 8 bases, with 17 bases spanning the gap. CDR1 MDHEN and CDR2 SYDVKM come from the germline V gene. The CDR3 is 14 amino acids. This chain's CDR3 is CASSSLPEARGYTF. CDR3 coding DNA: TGTGCCAGCAGTTCGCTGCCAGAGGCGAGGGGCTACACCTTC.

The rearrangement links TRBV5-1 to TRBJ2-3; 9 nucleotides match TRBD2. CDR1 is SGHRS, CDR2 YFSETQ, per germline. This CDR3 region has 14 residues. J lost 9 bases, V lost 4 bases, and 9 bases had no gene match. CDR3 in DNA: TGCGCCAGCAGCACCCTCGTGGCGGGGGGGACGCAGTATTTT. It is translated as CASSTLVAGGTQYF.

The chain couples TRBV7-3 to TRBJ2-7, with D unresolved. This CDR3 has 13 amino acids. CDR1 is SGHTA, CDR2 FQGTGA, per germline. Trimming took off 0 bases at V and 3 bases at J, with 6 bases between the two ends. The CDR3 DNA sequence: TGTGCCAGCAGCTTAACCCAATTCTACGAGCAGTACTTC. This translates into CASSLTQFYEQYF.